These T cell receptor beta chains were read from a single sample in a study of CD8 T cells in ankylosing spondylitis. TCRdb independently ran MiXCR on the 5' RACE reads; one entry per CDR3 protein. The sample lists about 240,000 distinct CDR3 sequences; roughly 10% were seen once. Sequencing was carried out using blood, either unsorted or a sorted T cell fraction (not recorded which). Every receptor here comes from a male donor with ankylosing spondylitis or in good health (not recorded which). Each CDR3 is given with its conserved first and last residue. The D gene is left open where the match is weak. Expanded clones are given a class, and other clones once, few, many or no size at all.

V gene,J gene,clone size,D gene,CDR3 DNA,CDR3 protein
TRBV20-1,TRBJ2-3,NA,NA,TGCAGTGCAGACGGCAGGGCCAGTACGCAGTATTTT,CSADGRASTQYF
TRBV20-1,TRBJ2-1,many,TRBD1,TGCAGTGCTACGGACAGGGACTACAATGAGCAGTTCTTC,CSATDRDYNEQFF
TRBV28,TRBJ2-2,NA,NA,TGTGCCTCACGACTCGTCAGGGAGCTGTTTTTT,CASRLVRELFF
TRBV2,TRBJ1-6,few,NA,TGTGCCATTGGACGCTATAATTCACCCCTCCACTTT,CAIGRYNSPLHF
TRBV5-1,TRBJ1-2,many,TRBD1,TGCGCCAGCAGCTTCGACGCTGGGACAGACGTCTATGGCTACACCTTC,CASSFDAGTDVYGYTF
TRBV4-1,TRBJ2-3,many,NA,TGCGCCAGCAGCCTCAGGAACACAGATACGCAGTATTTT,CASSLRNTDTQYF
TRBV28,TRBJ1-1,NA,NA,TGTGCCAGCAGTCCAATGACCTGGAACACTGAAGCTTTCTTT,CASSPMTWNTEAFF
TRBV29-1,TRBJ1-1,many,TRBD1,TGCAGCGTTGAGGGGACAGGGGACACTATCACTGAAGCTTTCTTT,CSVEGTGDTITEAFF
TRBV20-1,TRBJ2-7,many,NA,TGCAGTGCTAGAGAAGAAGACCACCCATACGAGCAGTACTTC,CSAREEDHPYEQYF
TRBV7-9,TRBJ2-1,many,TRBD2,TGTGTGGGGGTTTCCGCGGGAGGAAATGAGCAGTTCTTC,CVGVSAGGNEQFF
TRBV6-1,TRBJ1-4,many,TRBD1,TGTGCCAGCACCCCGTGGGGACAGGAGGGCCTTGGTGAAAAACTGTTTTTT,CASTPWGQEGLGEKLFF
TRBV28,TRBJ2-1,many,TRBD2,TGTGCCAGCAGTTTGTTGGCGGGAGGGAATTACGGTGAGCAGTTCTTC,CASSLLAGGNYGEQFF
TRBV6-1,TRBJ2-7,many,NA,TGTGCCAGCACCTGGGGGCTTACCAACTCCTACGAGCAGTACTTC,CASTWGLTNSYEQYF
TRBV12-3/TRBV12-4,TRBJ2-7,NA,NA,TGTGCCAGCAGTCCGGGGGCGCGCGAGCAGTACTTC,CASSPGAREQYF
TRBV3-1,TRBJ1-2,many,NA,TGTGCCAGCAGCCCACCGGAGGGTGGCTACACCTTC,CASSPPEGGYTF
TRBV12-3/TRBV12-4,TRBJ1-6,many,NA,TGTGCCAGCAGTTTAGTGGGACGGTCGACACCCCTCCACTTT,CASSLVGRSTPLHF
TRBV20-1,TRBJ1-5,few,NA,TGCAGTGCTGGGGAGGACAGCAGCAATCAGCCCCAGCATTTT,CSAGEDSSNQPQHF
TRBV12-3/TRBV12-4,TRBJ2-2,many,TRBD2,TGTGCCAGCAGACTAGCGGGGGGGGCCGGGGAGCTGTTTTTT,CASRLAGGAGELFF
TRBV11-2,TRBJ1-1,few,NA,TGTGCCAGCAGCCGCGTAACGGGTATAAACACTGAAGCTTTCTTT,CASSRVTGINTEAFF
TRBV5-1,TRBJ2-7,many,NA,TGCGCCAGCAGCTTTCTAGGTCGTGACTCCTACGAGCAGTACTTC,CASSFLGRDSYEQYF
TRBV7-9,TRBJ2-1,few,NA,TGTGCCAGTAGCTTAGACCCGGAAGACAATGAGCAGTTCTTC,CASSLDPEDNEQFF
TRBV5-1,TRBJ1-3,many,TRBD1,TGCGCCAGCAGCCCCAACCGGGACAGCTCTGGAAACACCATATATTTT,CASSPNRDSSGNTIYF
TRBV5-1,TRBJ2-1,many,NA,TGCGCCAGCAGCTCGTTTCTTCAGAACAATGAGCAGTTCTTC,CASSSFLQNNEQFF
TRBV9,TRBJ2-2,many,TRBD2,TGTGCCAGCAGCAGCGGGGGGAGTGACACCGGGGAGCTGTTTTTT,CASSSGGSDTGELFF
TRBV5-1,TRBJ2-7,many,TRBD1,TGCGCCAGCAGCCATGACAGGGGTGCCTACGAGCAGTACTTC,CASSHDRGAYEQYF
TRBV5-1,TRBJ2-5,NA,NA,TGCGCCAGCAGCCCACACAGGTCTCGGGCACAAGAGACCCAGTACTTC,CASSPHRSRAQETQYF
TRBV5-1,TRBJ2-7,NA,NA,TGCGCCAGCAGCCCGAACAGGGACCGCTACGAGCAGTACTTC,CASSPNRDRYEQYF
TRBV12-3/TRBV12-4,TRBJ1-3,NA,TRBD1,TGTGCCAGCACCTGGACAGGGGACCCCCGTTCCATATATTTT,CASTWTGDPRSIYF
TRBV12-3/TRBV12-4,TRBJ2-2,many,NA,TGTGCCAGCAGTTTAGCCCTCACCGGGGAGCTGTTTTTT,CASSLALTGELFF
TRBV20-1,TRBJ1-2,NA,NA,TGCAGTGCTAGAGGGGGGGGCTACACCTTC,CSARGGGYTF
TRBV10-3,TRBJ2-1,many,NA,TGTGCCATCAGTGAGTCAATCTTTAGCGGGACAGGCGGCGAGCAGTTCTTC,CAISESIFSGTGGEQFF
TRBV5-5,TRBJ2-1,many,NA,TGTGCCAGCAGAATGACAGGCAGTGAGCAGTTCTTC,CASRMTGSEQFF
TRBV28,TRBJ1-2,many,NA,TGTGCCAGCAGTCCTACCCTGCTAAATGGCTACACCTTC,CASSPTLLNGYTF
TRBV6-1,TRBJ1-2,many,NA,TGTGCCAGCAGACCCTCGGGACAATCTGGCTACACCTTC,CASRPSGQSGYTF
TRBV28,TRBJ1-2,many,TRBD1,TGTGCCAGCCGACTCGCGACAGGGGACTATGGCTACACCTTC,CASRLATGDYGYTF
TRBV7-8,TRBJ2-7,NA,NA,TGTGCCAGCAGCTTAAGCCTCCCCTACGAGCAGTACTTC,CASSLSLPYEQYF
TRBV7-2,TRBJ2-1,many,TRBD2,TGTGCCAGCAGCTTAGGGCCTAGCGGGAGTGGTTACAATGAGCAGTTCTTC,CASSLGPSGSGYNEQFF
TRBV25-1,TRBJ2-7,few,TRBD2,TGTGCCACCACTAGCGGGAGTTACGAGCAGTACTTC,CATTSGSYEQYF
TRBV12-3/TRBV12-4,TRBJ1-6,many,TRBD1,TGTGCCAGCAGCCATACAGGGGGTACTTCACCCCTCCACTTT,CASSHTGGTSPLHF
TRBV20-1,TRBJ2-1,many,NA,TGCAGTGCTAGCCGGGGGACTCAAAAGATCGATGAGCAGTTCTTC,CSASRGTQKIDEQFF
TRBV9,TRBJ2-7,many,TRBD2,TGTGCCAGCAGCGTTAGCGGGGGGGCTGGAAGCGAGCAGTACTTC,CASSVSGGAGSEQYF
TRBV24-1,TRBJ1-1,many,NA,TGTGCCACCAGTGATTGGTACAAGAACACTGAAGCTTTCTTT,CATSDWYKNTEAFF
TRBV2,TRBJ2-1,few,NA,TGTGCCAGCAGTGAAGCCATCACTTACGGCGGGCAGTTCTTC,CASSEAITYGGQFF
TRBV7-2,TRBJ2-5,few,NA,TGTGCCAGCAGCTTCGGGGGATTGCGAGAGACCCAGTACTTC,CASSFGGLRETQYF
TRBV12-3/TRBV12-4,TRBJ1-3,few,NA,TGTGCCAGCAGTTTACGGCAGGGCTCTGGAAACACCATATATTTT,CASSLRQGSGNTIYF
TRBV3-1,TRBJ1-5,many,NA,TGTGCCAGCAGCCAAGATGGCAGGTCGCAGCCCCAGCATTTT,CASSQDGRSQPQHF
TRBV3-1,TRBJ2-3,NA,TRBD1,TGTGCCAGCAGCCAAGAAATGGACAGGGTAACAGATACGCAGTATTTT,CASSQEMDRVTDTQYF
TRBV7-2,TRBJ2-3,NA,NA,TGTGCCAGCAGCTTAGTTGGCAGTAGCACAGATACGCAGTATTTT,CASSLVGSSTDTQYF
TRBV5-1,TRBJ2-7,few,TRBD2,TGCGCCAGCAGCTTGGCAACGGGGGGGCCCCACGAGCAGTACTTC,CASSLATGGPHEQYF
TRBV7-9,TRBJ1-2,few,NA,TGTGCCAGCAGCTCGAACCTTGGACGGTCCAACTATGGCTACACCTTC,CASSSNLGRSNYGYTF
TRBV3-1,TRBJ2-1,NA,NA,TGTGCCAGCAGCCCCCCCCCCGCAGTTTACAATGAGCAGTTCTTC,CASSPPPAVYNEQFF
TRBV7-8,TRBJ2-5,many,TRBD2,TGTGCCAGCAGCTCCAGGACTAGCGGATTCCAAGAGACCCAGTACTTC,CASSSRTSGFQETQYF
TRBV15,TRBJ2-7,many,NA,TGTGCCACCAGCAGAGATGAAGGATACGAGCAGTACTTC,CATSRDEGYEQYF
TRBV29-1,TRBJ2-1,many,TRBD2,TGCAGCGTTGCCGGGACTAGCGGGAGAGATGAGCAGTTCTTC,CSVAGTSGRDEQFF
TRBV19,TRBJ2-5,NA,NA,TGTGCCAGTAGTCCCCTCCTTGGCGGAGAAGAGACCCAGTACTTC,CASSPLLGGEETQYF
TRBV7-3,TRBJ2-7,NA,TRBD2,TGTGCCAGCAGCTTATCTAGCGGGAGCGAGCAGTACTTC,CASSLSSGSEQYF
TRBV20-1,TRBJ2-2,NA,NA,TGCAGTGCTAGAGTTTATAGGGACACCGGGGAGCTGTTTTTT,CSARVYRDTGELFF
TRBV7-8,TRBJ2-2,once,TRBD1,TGTGCCAGCAGCTTAGCGCTAGACAGGGAGAATCCCGGGGAGCTGTTTTTT,CASSLALDRENPGELFF
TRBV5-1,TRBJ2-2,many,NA,TGCGCCAGCAGCTTAGTCCAGAGCCCGAACACCGGGGAGCTGTTTTTT,CASSLVQSPNTGELFF
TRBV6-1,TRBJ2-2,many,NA,TGTGCCAGCAGTAAAGGAGGGGCAGGCACCGGGGAGCTGTTTTTT,CASSKGGAGTGELFF